This TCR beta chain was identified during a study of tumor and adjacent non-tumor tissue in lung cancer. A word on this clonotype: The final CDR3 position lacks the conserved phenylalanine or tryptophan, pointing to a likely read error. The limits of the CDR3 on the DNA are not certain, so only TCRdb's listed CDR3 is given.

Including both end residues, the CDR3 is 14 amino acids long. CDR1 SGHAT and CDR2 FQNNGV come from the germline V gene. No cell sorting was done before RNA was extracted from the tissue. This non-tumor lung sample came from over 3 cm beyond the tumor edge. Three rounds of nested PCR, following a modified ARM-PCR protocol, produced the TCRbeta library. Each CDR3 protein is one row after TCRdb ran MiXCR on the multiplex PCR reads. The data hold 35,000 to 55,000 distinct CDR3 sequences, with roughly 60% observed a single time. The sequence derives from a woman aged 40 to 55 with non-small cell lung cancer. The rearrangement links TRBV11-2 to TRBJ1-2; the table's D call of TRBD1 was not tested on the DNA. The sequencing sample was made of distant non-tumor lung tissue. The CDR3 protein is CASSLPQGAYGCTL.